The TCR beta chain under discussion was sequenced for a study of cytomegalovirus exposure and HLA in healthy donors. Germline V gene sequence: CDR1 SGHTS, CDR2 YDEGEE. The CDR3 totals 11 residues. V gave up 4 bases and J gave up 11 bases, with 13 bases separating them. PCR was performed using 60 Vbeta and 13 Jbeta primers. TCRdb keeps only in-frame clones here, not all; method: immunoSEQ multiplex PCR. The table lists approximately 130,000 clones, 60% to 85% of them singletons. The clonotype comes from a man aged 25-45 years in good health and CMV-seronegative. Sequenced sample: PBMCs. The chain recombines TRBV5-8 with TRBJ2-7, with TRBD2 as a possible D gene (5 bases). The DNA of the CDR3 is TGTGCCAGCAGCCCCGGGATTAGCGAGTACTTC. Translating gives CASSPGISEYF.